This passage covers 21 T cell receptor beta chains from one sample sequenced in a study of cytomegalovirus exposure and HLA in healthy donors (dated by TCRdb to about 2017). The library came from the immunoSEQ multiplex PCR assay. For the multiplex PCR, a mixture combining 60 forward primers for TCR Vbeta segments and 13 reverse primers for TCR Jbeta segments was used. TCRdb mirrors the immuneACCESS table, restricted to in-frame sequences. Some clones are absent from its copies; in checked studies, under half trace to an unresolved V gene, and the reason for the others is unknown. Across this sample there are about 140,000 clones, with about 87% seen only once. The ten largest make up more than 4.5% of the sample. Input material: PBMCs. The receptors derive from a woman in her twenties or thirties in good health and CMV-seronegative.

The chain uses TRBV30 and TRBJ2-7; 7 bases are shared with TRBD1. CDR1 and CDR2 (germline): GTSNPN, SVGIG (reference sequence). V lost 5 bases to trimming and J lost 4 bases; unmatched junction nucleotides: 8. This CDR3 is 13 amino acids long. The CDR3 sequence: CAWRSGGTYEQYF. In DNA form, the CDR3 reads TGTGCCTGGCGGTCAGGGGGTACTTACGAGCAGTACTTC. Full variable domain (missing parts from reference TRBV30 and TRBJ2-7): SQTIHQWPATLVQPVGSPLSLECTVEGTSNPNLYWYRQAAGRGLQLLFYSVGIGQISSEVPQNLSASRPQDRQFILSSKKLLLSDSGFYLCAWRSGGTYEQYFGPGTRLTVT.

Here the CDR3 reads CAWSRGTSGSGYTF. The DNA of the CDR3 is TGTGCCTGGAGTAGGGGGACGTCTGGTAGTGGCTACACCTTC. The chain employs TRBV30 and TRBJ1-2; D is perhaps TRBD1 (6 bases). The germline CDR1 and CDR2 sequences are GTSNPN and SVGIG (reference sequence). Trimming stripped 2 bases from V and 7 bases from J, with 17 bases between. This CDR3 region has 14 residues.

J is TRBJ1-5 and V is TRBV6-5; TRBD1 matches 9 bases. V gave up 5 bases and J gave up 4 bases; unmatched junction bases: 0. The CDR3 extends over 13 amino acids. In germline, CDR1 is MNHEY, CDR2 SVGAGI. The CDR3 sequence is CASSGTGNQPQHF. CDR3 coding DNA: TGTGCCAGCAGTGGGACAGGGAATCAGCCCCAGCATTTT.

This clone turned up a few times. V and J are TRBV6-5 and TRBJ2-6; no definite D call. The CDR3 is made up of 13 amino acids. Germline V gene lookup returns CDR1 MNHEY and CDR2 SVGAGI. V lost 6 bases, J lost 4 bases, and 7 bases lay in between. CDR3 sequence (DNA): TGTGCCAGCAGCCCTCTGGGGGCCAACGTCCTGACTTTC. Its protein product is CASSPLGANVLTF.

The chain couples TRBV5-1 to TRBJ2-1, with D unclear. The germline CDR1 and CDR2 sequences are SGHRS and YFSETQ. Trimming left V 2 bases short and J 5 bases short, with 8 bases between. The CDR3 has 13 amino acids. The CDR3 sequence: CASSFFRNNEQFF. CDR3 nucleotide sequence: TGCGCCAGCAGCTTTTTCAGAAACAATGAGCAGTTCTTC. The full variable domain, rest sourced from reference TRBV5-1 and TRBJ2-1, is KAGVTQTPRYLIKTRGQQVTLSCSPISGHRSVSWYQQTPGQGLQFLFEYFSETQRNKGNFPGRFSGRQFSNSRSEMNVSTLELGDSALYLCASSFFRNNEQFFGPGTRLTVL.

The chain carries TRBV19 and TRBJ2-1, with D tentatively TRBD2 (6 bases). The germline V and J ends were trimmed by 6 bases and 6 bases, with 18 bases remaining between them. CDR1 and CDR2 from the germline V gene are LNHDA and SQIVND (reference sequence). This CDR3 contains 15 residues. For the CDR3, the DNA is TGTGCCAGTAGCCTTGTCGCGGGGTCGTTCAATGAGCAGTTCTTC. This translates into CASSLVAGSFNEQFF.

In DNA form, the CDR3 reads TGTGCCATCAGTGAACCTAGTTGGGTAGCTGGGGCCAACGTCCTGACTTTC. Encoded protein: CAISEPSWVAGANVLTF. This rearrangement joins TRBV10-3 to TRBJ2-6, with D uncertain. Trimming left V 3 bases short and J 2 bases short, with 14 bases between. Germline V gene lookup returns CDR1 ENHRY and CDR2 SYGVKD. CDR3 length: 17 residues.

This clone appeared a single time. The chain couples TRBV2 to TRBJ2-3, with D hard to call. V lost 6 bases, J lost 7 bases, and 20 bases lay in between. In germline, CDR1 is SNHLY, CDR2 FYNNEI. The CDR3 spans 15 residues. DNA for the CDR3: TGTGCCAGCAGGGTGGGTCTTATCCAAACTAATACGCAGTATTTT. Translation gives CASRVGLIQTNTQYF.

The CDR3 sequence: CASSEYGISYYEQYF. Written as DNA, the CDR3 is TGTGCCAGCAGTGAATACGGGATTTCATACTACGAGCAGTACTTC. V and J are TRBV6-1 and TRBJ2-7; the D gene is possibly TRBD2 (5 bases). CDR3 length: 15 residues. Trimming cost V 2 bases and J 3 bases, with 14 bases left between them. The V gene's germline CDR1 is MNHNS and CDR2 SASEGT.

The chain is built from TRBV5-1 and TRBJ1-3, with TRBD1 identical over 9 bases. J gave up 3 bases and V 4 bases, and 11 bases lay outside the gene matches. Germline values: CDR1 SGHRS, CDR2 YFSETQ. The CDR3 contains 17 residues. The CDR3 reads CASSRTTGGVLGNTIYF. For the CDR3, the DNA is TGCGCCAGCAGCCGTACGACAGGGGGTGTTCTTGGAAACACCATATATTTT.

The V gene is TRBV19, the J gene TRBJ2-2, with 7 bases lining up with TRBD2. The J segment lost 1 base and the V segment lost 10 bases, leaving 3 bases of the junction unmatched. CDR1 is LNHDA and CDR2 is SQIVND in the germline V gene (reference sequence). The CDR3 has 13 amino acids. For the CDR3, the DNA is TGTGCCACGGAGCGGGAGAACACCGGGGAGCTGTTTTTT. Translation gives CATERENTGELFF.

This chain joins TRBV27 and TRBJ2-7; tentative D call: TRBD1 (5 bases). The CDR3 spans 15 residues. V lost 5 bases and J lost 0, with 14 bases in between. Germline CDR1 MNHEY, CDR2 SMNVEV (reference sequence). The CDR3 protein is CASSRYPDSSYEQYF. CDR3 nucleotides: TGTGCCAGCAGTCGCTATCCAGACAGCTCCTACGAGCAGTACTTC.

V usage is TRBV7-9 and J usage is TRBJ1-1, with 8 nucleotides matching TRBD1. V lost 1 base and J lost 8; bases outside the gene matches: 9. Germline V gene lookup returns CDR1 SEHNR and CDR2 FQNEAQ (reference sequence). The CDR3 is 15 residues long. This chain's CDR3 is CASSLEGQGALEAFF. CDR3 sequence (DNA): TGTGCCAGCAGCTTAGAGGGGCAGGGGGCTCTCGAAGCTTTCTTT.

The gene calls are TRBV7-9 and TRBJ2-1, with 8 bases aligning to TRBD2. Looked up from germline, CDR1 is SEHNR and CDR2 is FQNEAQ (reference sequence). Unmatched junction bases numbered 16, after V lost 5 bases and J lost 1 base. CDR3 length: 19 amino acids. The CDR3 bases are TGTGCCAGCAGCACCCGACACCTTAGCGGGATGGATTCCTACAATGAGCAGTTCTTC. It specifies CASSTRHLSGMDSYNEQFF.

This chain connects TRBV7-2 to TRBJ2-7; 9 nucleotides line up with TRBD2. Germline CDR1 SGHTA, CDR2 FQGNSA. This CDR3 contains 13 residues. With 5 bases clipped from V and 6 bases from J, the junction kept 5 bases outside the gene matches. The CDR3 coding sequence is TGTGCCAGCAGCCCGGGCGGGGGGGGCGAGCAGTACTTC. Amino acid sequence: CASSPGGGGEQYF. The full variable domain, completed using reference TRBV7-2 and TRBJ2-7, is GAGVSQSPSNKVTEKGKDVELRCDPISGHTALYWYRQSLGQGLEFLIYFQGNSAPDKSGLPSDRFSAERTGGSVSTLTIQRTQQEDSAVYLCASSPGGGGEQYFGPGTRLTVT.

This chain connects TRBV7-6 to TRBJ2-1, with a tentative D call TRBD2 (6 bases). Trimming stripped 0 bases from V and 9 bases from J, with 15 bases between. Germline V gives CDR1 SGHVS, CDR2 FNYEAQ. CDR3 length equals 15 residues. In DNA form, the CDR3 reads TGTGCCAGCAGCTTAGCCCCGGGAGTGTCAAGTGAGCAGTTCTTC. Translation gives CASSLAPGVSSEQFF.

As for this clone: Other nucleotide sequences from this sample produce the same CDR3. The genes are TRBV7-9 and TRBJ2-5; perhaps TRBD2 as D (6 bases). This CDR3 comprises 13 residues. With 5 bases removed from V and 2 bases from J, the gap between germline ends came to 9 bases. In germline, CDR1 is SEHNR, CDR2 FQNEAQ (reference sequence). CDR3 loop: CASSRDSQETQYF. In DNA form, the CDR3 reads TGTGCCAGCAGCCGGGACTCACAAGAGACCCAGTACTTC.

J is TRBJ2-7 and V is TRBV4-1; 10 nucleotides line up with TRBD2. CDR1 is MGHRA, CDR2 YSYEKL, per germline. The V segment lost 0 bases and the J segment 6 bases; nucleotides outside the gene matches: 5. The CDR3 runs 15 residues. The CDR3 protein is CASSQETGLASEQYF. CDR3 bases: TGCGCCAGCAGCCAAGAGACGGGACTAGCGTCCGAGCAGTACTTC.

The chain uses TRBV9 and TRBJ2-1, with 9 nucleotides matching TRBD2. Looked up from germline, CDR1 is SGDLS and CDR2 is YYNGEE. CDR3 length equals 17 residues. Trimming at V came to 0 bases and at J to 7 bases, leaving 11 bases not matched to a gene. CDR3 sequence reads: CASSVEGGGAAENEQFF. Written as DNA, the CDR3 is TGTGCCAGCAGCGTAGAAGGCGGGGGGGCAGCGGAAAATGAGCAGTTCTTC.

The chain couples TRBV7-3 to TRBJ2-1; 11 bases match TRBD2. The CDR3 is 13 residues long. The junction had 2 bases not matched to a gene; V was cut back by 6 bases and J by 7 bases. Germline loops: CDR1 SGHTA, CDR2 FQGTGA. The CDR3 spells CASRLAGANEQFF. The CDR3 DNA follows: TGTGCCAGCAGACTAGCGGGAGCTAATGAGCAGTTCTTC.

The rearrangement uses TRBV27 and TRBJ2-7; perhaps TRBD1 as D (5 bases). Trimming stripped 5 bases from V and 7 bases from J, with 12 bases between. This CDR3 has 12 residues. The V gene's germline CDR1 is MNHEY and CDR2 SMNVEV (reference sequence). CDR3 protein: CASSTTGSEQYF. The CDR3 coding sequence is TGTGCCAGCAGTACCACAGGTTCGGAGCAGTACTTC.